These 32 T cell receptor beta chains came from one sample sequenced in a study of blood T cell repertoires in COVID-19. TCRdb's table, derived via immunoSEQ multiplex PCR, lists solely in-frame clones and lacks some. The data show 150,000 to 200,000 clones, about 90% seen once. The specimen sequenced was peripheral blood. These receptors came from a man in his sixties with acute or convalescent COVID-19.

This clone was seen just once. The V and J genes are TRBV6-5 and TRBJ1-1; 9 bases fit TRBD1. In germline, CDR1 is MNHEY, CDR2 SVGAGI. Trimming removed 6 bases from V and 2 bases from J; junction bases left unmatched: 7. The CDR3 sequence is 15 residues long. The CDR3 nucleotides are TGTGCCAGCAGACAGGGGGCGATTGGAAACACTGAAGCTTTCTTT. Amino acids: CASRQGAIGNTEAFF.

DNA for the CDR3: TGTGCCAGCCCCAGCGGGGGCTACAATGAGCAGTTCTTC. This gives the protein CASPSGGYNEQFF. The chain links TRBV5-5 to TRBJ2-1, with 8 bases lining up with TRBD2. The CDR3 contains 13 residues. Germline-derived CDR1 and CDR2 are SGHKS and YYEKEE (reference sequence). V was clipped by 7 bases and J by 3 bases; unmatched bases: 3. The complete variable domain, with remaining parts taken from reference TRBV5-5 and TRBJ2-1, reads DAGVTQSPTHLIKTRGQQVTLRCSPISGHKSVSWYQQVLGQGPQFIFQYYEKEERGRGNFPDRFSARQFPNYSSELNVNALLLGDSALYLCASPSGGYNEQFFGPGTRLTVL.

The chain uses TRBV6-2 or TRBV6-3 and TRBJ1-6; 10 nucleotides match TRBD1. CDR3 length equals 16 residues. The V segment lost 7 bases and the J segment 8 bases; nucleotides outside the gene matches: 11. The germline gives CDR1 MNHEY, CDR2 SVGEGT. The CDR3: CASNPTGQGTHSPLHF. CDR3 DNA sequence: TGTGCCAGCAACCCTACGGGACAGGGGACTCATTCACCCCTCCACTTT.

The rearrangement links TRBV6-6 to TRBJ2-2; the D gene is possibly TRBD2 (6 bases). V dropped 8 bases and J dropped 7 bases, with 17 bases sitting between them. The CDR3 extends over 14 amino acids. Germline lookup yields CDR1 MNHNY and CDR2 SVGAGI (reference sequence). The CDR3 DNA is TGTGCCAGCTCAGGAGGGACCTCCTTCGGGGAGCTGTTTTTT. Translation gives CASSGGTSFGELFF.

This clone has just a few counts. The chain joins TRBV4-1 to TRBJ1-2; D is possibly TRBD1 (5 bases). The germline gives CDR1 MGHRA, CDR2 YSYEKL. This CDR3 spans 17 amino acids. V was shortened by 0 bases and J by 8 bases, with 22 bases between the two germline ends. CDR3 nucleotide sequence: TGCGCCAGCAGCCAAGATATGTGGGTCGGAGGAGGGGTCGGCTACACCTTC. The encoded protein is CASSQDMWVGGGVGYTF.

The chain is built from TRBV6-1 and TRBJ2-7; 10 bases agree with TRBD1. This CDR3 is 15 amino acids long. The J segment lost 1 base and the V segment lost 3 bases, leaving 3 bases of the junction unmatched. Germline V gives CDR1 MNHNS, CDR2 SASEGT. The CDR3 DNA is TGTGCCAGCAGTGACGCGGGACAGGGGTCCTACGAGCAGTACTTC. This translates into CASSDAGQGSYEQYF.

The rearrangement joins TRBV4-1 to TRBJ2-3, with D possibly being TRBD1 (6 bases). The germline V gene has CDR1 MGHRA and CDR2 YSYEKL. The CDR3 is made up of 15 amino acids. V was cut by 3 bases and J by 4 bases, with 14 bases left in between. The CDR3 DNA follows: TGCGCCAGCAGCCAGACCCCCGCAGGGGCAGATACGCAGTATTTT. It translates to CASSQTPAGADTQYF.

This clone was picked up one time. The chain uses TRBV13 and TRBJ1-2; 7 bases match TRBD1. V shed 6 bases and J 8 bases; nucleotides not matched to a gene: 12. From germline, CDR1 is PRHDT and CDR2 FYEKMQ (reference sequence). This CDR3 is built from 14 residues. In nucleotides, the CDR3 is TGTGCCAGCAGGCAGGGGGGCTGGTTTCAAGGCTACACCTTC. Translating it yields CASRQGGWFQGYTF.

The J gene is TRBJ2-5, the V gene TRBV3-1 (or the pseudogene TRBV3-2), with 14 positions matching TRBD2. The CDR3 runs to 18 residues. Germline loops: CDR1 LGHDT, CDR2 YNNKEL (reference sequence). The V segment lost 0 bases and the J segment 7 bases; nucleotides outside the gene matches: 10. CDR3 sequence reads: CASSQDFPGLAGEGTQYF. CDR3 sequence (DNA): TGTGCCAGCAGCCAAGATTTCCCGGGACTAGCGGGGGAGGGGACCCAGTACTTC.

This chain joins TRBV7-9 and TRBJ1-1, with D possibly being TRBD1 (6 bases). The germline gives CDR1 SEHNR, CDR2 FQNEAQ (reference sequence). The CDR3 spans 15 residues. V was cut by 6 bases and J by 1 base, with 15 bases left in between. CDR3: CASSSQGSKNTEAFF. For the CDR3, the DNA is TGTGCCAGCAGTTCTCAGGGGTCCAAGAACACTGAAGCTTTCTTT.

This chain connects TRBV7-9 to TRBJ2-2, with D perhaps TRBD1 (5 bases). CDR3 length: 13 amino acids. Trimming shortened V by 2 bases and J by 5 bases, and 6 bases separated the two germline ends. Looked up from germline, CDR1 is SEHNR and CDR2 is FQNEAQ (reference sequence). CDR3 in amino acids: CASSLRGTGELFF. For the CDR3, the DNA is TGTGCCAGCAGCTTAAGGGGAACCGGGGAGCTGTTTTTT. Together with reference TRBV7-9 and TRBJ2-2, the CDR3 gives the full variable domain: DTGVSQNPRHKITKRGQNVTFRCDPISEHNRLYWYRQTLGQGPEFLTYFQNEAQLEKSRLLSDRFSAERPKGSFSTLEIQRTEQGDSAMYLCASSLRGTGELFFGEGSRLTVL.

Here the CDR3 DNA reads TGTGCCAGCAGCGCCCGGACAGGGGTCGGCAATGAGCAGTTCTTC. Its translation is CASSARTGVGNEQFF. The gene calls are TRBV6-4 and TRBJ2-1; 9 positions agree with TRBD1. The CDR3 has 15 residues. After removal of 6 bases from V and 6 bases from J, the junction contained 9 bases not matched to a gene. Germline V CDR1 and CDR2: MRHNA, SNTAGT.

This chain links TRBV5-1 with TRBJ1-2; D is unclear. The length of the CDR3 is 16 residues. V was pared by 0 bases and J by 2 bases, with 14 bases between. Germline CDR1 reads SGHRS; CDR2 reads YFSETQ. As DNA, the CDR3 is TGCGCCAGCAGCTTGGCTTCTGGCCCTTCAAACTATGGCTACACCTTC. Translating gives CASSLASGPSNYGYTF.

The rearrangement uses TRBV7-8 and TRBJ2-7; 9 nucleotides align to TRBD1. Per germline, CDR1 SGHVS and CDR2 FQNEAQ. The junction had 7 bases not matched to a gene; V was cut back by 1 base and J by 3 bases. The CDR3 extends over 16 amino acids. In DNA form, the CDR3 reads TGTGCCAGCAGCTTAGGGATGGGACAGGGCAACTACGAGCAGTACTTC. This codes for CASSLGMGQGNYEQYF.

The gene calls are TRBV3-1 (or the pseudogene TRBV3-2) and TRBJ1-5; no clear D. Germline V gene data show CDR1 as LGHDT and CDR2 as YNNKEL (reference sequence). The CDR3 spans 14 residues. V was shortened by 5 bases and J by 10 bases, with 18 bases between the two germline ends. DNA of the CDR3: TGTGCCAGCAGCGCCACCCATAGCAATCGTCCCCAGCATTTT. This sequence encodes CASSATHSNRPQHF.

V is TRBV4-3 and J is TRBJ2-7; 8 bases map to TRBD1. Germline CDR1 is LGHNA and CDR2 is YSLEER. This CDR3 contains 14 residues. The ends lost 4 bases at V and 3 bases at J; junction bases unmatched: 5. CDR3 residues: CASSPGQALYEQYF. CDR3 in DNA: TGCGCCAGCAGCCCGGGACAGGCACTCTACGAGCAGTACTTC.

V usage is TRBV28 and J usage is TRBJ1-1; D is ambiguous. This CDR3 spans 13 amino acids. CDR1 MDHEN and CDR2 SYDVKM come from the germline V gene. V lost 8 bases and J lost 0, with 10 bases in between. The CDR3 spells CASRTGVNTEAFF. The CDR3 coding sequence is TGTGCCAGCCGAACGGGAGTGAACACTGAAGCTTTCTTT.

The rearrangement uses TRBV29-1 and TRBJ2-7; the D gene is possibly TRBD1 (6 bases). In germline, CDR1 is SQVTM, CDR2 ANQGSEA. This CDR3 is built from 14 residues. Trimming left V 1 base short and J 2 bases short, with 12 bases between. In nucleotides, the CDR3 is TGCAGCGTTGAAGTGTCAGGGACAACCTACGAGCAGTACTTC. Amino acid sequence: CSVEVSGTTYEQYF.

The chain combines TRBV3-1 (or the pseudogene TRBV3-2) with TRBJ2-7; TRBD1 might be the D (5 bases). This CDR3 spans 14 amino acids. Germline-derived CDR1 and CDR2 are LGHDT and YNNKEL (reference sequence). V dropped 4 bases and J dropped 4 bases, with 14 bases sitting between them. This CDR3 is CASSPRRGSYEQYF. Written as DNA, the CDR3 is TGTGCCAGCAGCCCCCGTAGGGGATCGTACGAGCAGTACTTC.

The chain links TRBV5-8 to TRBJ1-5; 10 bases line up with TRBD1. The CDR3 loop spans 16 amino acids. Trimming at V came to 4 bases and at J to 7 bases, leaving 11 bases not matched to a gene. Germline CDR1 SGHTS, CDR2 YDEGEE. This CDR3 reads CASSRGTGVIAQPQHF. The CDR3 region has the DNA TGTGCCAGCAGCCGGGGGACAGGGGTTATTGCCCAGCCCCAGCATTTT.

The rearrangement uses TRBV19 and TRBJ2-1, with 12 bases identical to TRBD2. The CDR3 has 15 residues. Trimming removed 3 bases from V and 9 bases from J; junction bases left unmatched: 6. Per the germline V gene, CDR1 is LNHDA and CDR2 is SQIVND (reference sequence). This CDR3 reads CASSMSLAGGLEQFF. The DNA for the CDR3 is TGTGCCAGTAGTATGTCGCTAGCGGGGGGGCTTGAGCAGTTCTTC.

This clone occurred a few times. V and J are TRBV6-4 and TRBJ2-3, with 13 bases fitting TRBD2. The length of the CDR3 is 15 residues. Unmatched junction bases numbered 1, after V lost 5 bases and J lost 2 bases. Germline CDR1 reads MRHNA; CDR2 reads SNTAGT. The CDR3 here is CASSTSGGATDTQYF. CDR3 in DNA: TGTGCCAGCAGTACTAGCGGGGGGGCCACAGATACGCAGTATTTT.

This clone has a handful of counts. The CDR3 spells CASSRDPTGAYSGNTIYF. The CDR3 DNA is TGTGCCAGCAGCCGGGACCCGACAGGGGCCTACTCTGGAAACACCATATATTTT. The chain is built from TRBV5-4 and TRBJ1-3; 8 bases align to TRBD1. The germline V gene encodes CDR1 SGHNT and CDR2 YYREEE (reference sequence). J gave up 0 bases and V 4 bases, and 12 bases lay outside the gene matches. The CDR3 is 18 residues long.

This chain connects TRBV3-1 (or the pseudogene TRBV3-2) to TRBJ1-3; 8 positions agree with TRBD1. This CDR3 contains 14 residues. Unmatched junction bases numbered 1, after V lost 6 bases and J lost 0 bases. CDR1 is LGHDT and CDR2 is YNNKEL in the germline V gene (reference sequence). CDR3 sequence: CASRDRVSGNTIYF. The CDR3, as DNA: TGTGCCAGCAGGGACAGGGTCTCTGGAAACACCATATATTTT.

This sequence joins TRBV5-4 and TRBJ1-1; weak D call: TRBD1 (5 bases). CDR3 length equals 14 residues. V shed 4 bases and J shed 5 bases, with 15 bases lying between them. Germline V gene data show CDR1 as SGHNT and CDR2 as YYREEE (reference sequence). CDR3 coding DNA: TGTGCCAGCAGCACCCTGGGGGAGGGGACTGAAGCTTTCTTT. Translated: CASSTLGEGTEAFF.

The chain joins TRBV2 to TRBJ2-7; D is unresolved. Germline V gene lookup returns CDR1 SNHLY and CDR2 FYNNEI. The length of the CDR3 is 12 residues. Trimming cost V 3 bases and J 3 bases, with 6 bases left between them. In nucleotides, the CDR3 is TGTGCCAGCAGTGAGTTCGGCTACGAGCAGTACTTC. It encodes CASSEFGYEQYF.

The CDR3 protein is CASSFRDRASEQYF. DNA of the CDR3: TGTGCCAGCAGCTTCCGGGACAGAGCTTCGGAGCAGTACTTC. This chain joins TRBV7-2 and TRBJ2-7, with 7 bases fitting TRBD1. The CDR3 totals 14 residues. The germline gives CDR1 SGHTA, CDR2 FQGNSA. V was pared by 3 bases and J by 7 bases, with 9 bases of the junction left unmatched.

The chain employs TRBV30 and TRBJ2-7, with 9 bases fitting TRBD2. Per the germline V gene, CDR1 is GTSNPN and CDR2 is SVGIG (reference sequence). Trimming took 2 bases from V and 6 from J; bases not matched to a gene: 8. The CDR3 is 14 residues long. The CDR3 protein is CAWSRAGGGIEQYF. In DNA, the CDR3 is TGTGCCTGGAGTCGAGCGGGGGGAGGGATCGAGCAGTACTTC.

The rearrangement links TRBV24-1 to TRBJ1-1; D not resolved. Germline values: CDR1 KGHDR, CDR2 SFDVKD. The CDR3 runs 13 residues. Trimming took off 7 bases at V and 1 base at J, with 9 bases between the two ends. The CDR3 DNA reads as TGTGCCACCAGCTACGGAGAGAACACTGAAGCTTTCTTT. It is translated as CATSYGENTEAFF.

The chain couples TRBV6-5 to TRBJ2-7; D gene uncertain. The CDR3 has 13 amino acids. The germline CDR1 and CDR2 sequences are MNHEY and SVGAGI. V lost 6 bases and J lost 5, with 14 bases in between. The CDR3 DNA follows: TGTGCCAGCAGCCGTTTTCCCTCGGACGAGCAGTACTTC. Translating gives CASSRFPSDEQYF.

The genes are TRBV14 and TRBJ2-5; 8 positions match TRBD1. Trimming at V came to 8 bases and at J to 4 bases, leaving 3 bases not matched to a gene. Germline V lookup: CDR1 SGHDN, CDR2 FVKESK. The CDR3 length is 12 residues. CDR3 protein: CASGQGRETQYF. CDR3 nucleotides: TGTGCCAGCGGACAGGGCCGAGAGACCCAGTACTTC.

The chain is built from TRBV12-3 or TRBV12-4 and TRBJ1-1; TRBD1 matches at 7 bases. The length of the CDR3 is 13 residues. Unmatched junction bases numbered 5, after V lost 5 bases and J lost 5 bases. The CDR3 spells CASSPARGTEAFF. CDR3 nucleotides: TGTGCCAGCAGTCCAGCCAGGGGGACTGAAGCTTTCTTT.